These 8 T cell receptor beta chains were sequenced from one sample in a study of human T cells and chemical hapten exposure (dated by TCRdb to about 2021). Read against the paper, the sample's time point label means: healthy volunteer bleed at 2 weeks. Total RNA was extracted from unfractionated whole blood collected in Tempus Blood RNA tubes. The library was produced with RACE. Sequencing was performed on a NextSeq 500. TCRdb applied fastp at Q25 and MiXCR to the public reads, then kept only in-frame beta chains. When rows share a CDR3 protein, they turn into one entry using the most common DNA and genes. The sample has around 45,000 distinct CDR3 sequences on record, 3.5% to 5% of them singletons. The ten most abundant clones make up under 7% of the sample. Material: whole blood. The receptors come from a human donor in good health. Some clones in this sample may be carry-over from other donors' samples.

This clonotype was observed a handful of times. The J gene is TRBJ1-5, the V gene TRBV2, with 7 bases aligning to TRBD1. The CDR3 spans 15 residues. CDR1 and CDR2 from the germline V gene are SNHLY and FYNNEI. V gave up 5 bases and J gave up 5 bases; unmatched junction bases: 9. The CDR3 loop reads CASSRDRNSHQPQHF. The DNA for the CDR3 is TGTGCCAGCAGTAGGGACAGAAATTCCCATCAGCCCCAGCATTTT.

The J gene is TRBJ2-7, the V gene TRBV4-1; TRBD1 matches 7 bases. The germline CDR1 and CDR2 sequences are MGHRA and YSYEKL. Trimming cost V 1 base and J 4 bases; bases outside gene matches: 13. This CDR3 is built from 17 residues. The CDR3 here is CASSQARGSKQGYEQYF. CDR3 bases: TGCGCCAGCAGCCAAGCCAGAGGGTCTAAACAGGGGTACGAGCAGTACTTC.

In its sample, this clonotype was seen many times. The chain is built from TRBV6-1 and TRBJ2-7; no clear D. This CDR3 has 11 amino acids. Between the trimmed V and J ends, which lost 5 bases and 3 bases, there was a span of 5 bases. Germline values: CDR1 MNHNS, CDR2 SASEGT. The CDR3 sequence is CASSTFYEQYF. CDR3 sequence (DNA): TGTGCCAGCAGTACCTTCTACGAGCAGTACTTC.

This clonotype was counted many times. The CDR3, as DNA: TGTGCCAGCAGTAAGGCCCTAGGGACAAACACCTTC. As protein: CASSKALGTNTF. The V and J genes are TRBV12-3 or TRBV12-4 and TRBJ1-2; tentative D call: TRBD1 (6 bases). The CDR3 spans 12 residues. Trimming removed 5 bases from V and 12 bases from J, with 16 bases in between.

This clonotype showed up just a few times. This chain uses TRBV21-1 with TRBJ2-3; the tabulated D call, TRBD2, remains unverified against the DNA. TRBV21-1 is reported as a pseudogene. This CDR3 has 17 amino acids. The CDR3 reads CASSPSRTSGNSDTQYF. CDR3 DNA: TGTGCCAGCAGCCCAAGCCGGACTAGCGGGAATTCGGATACGCAGTATTTT.

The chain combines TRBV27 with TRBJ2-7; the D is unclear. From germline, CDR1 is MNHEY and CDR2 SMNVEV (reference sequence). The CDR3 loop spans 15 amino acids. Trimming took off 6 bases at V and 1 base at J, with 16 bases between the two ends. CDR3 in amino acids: CASRAIGSESYEQYF. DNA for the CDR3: TGTGCCAGCAGGGCCATCGGCTCGGAGTCCTACGAGCAGTACTTC.

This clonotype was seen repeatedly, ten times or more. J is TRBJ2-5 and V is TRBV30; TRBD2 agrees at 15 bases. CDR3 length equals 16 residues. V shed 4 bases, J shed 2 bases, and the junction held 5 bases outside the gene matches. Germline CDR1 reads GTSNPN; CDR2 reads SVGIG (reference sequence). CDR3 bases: TGTGCCTGGAATCTCGGACTAGCGGGAGGGCAAGAGACCCAGTACTTC. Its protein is CAWNLGLAGGQETQYF.

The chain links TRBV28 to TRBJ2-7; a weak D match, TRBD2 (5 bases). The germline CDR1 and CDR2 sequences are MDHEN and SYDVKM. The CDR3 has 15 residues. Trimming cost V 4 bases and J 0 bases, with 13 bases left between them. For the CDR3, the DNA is TGTGCCAGCAGTTCGGGGTCCCTTAGCTCCTACGAGCAGTACTTC. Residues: CASSSGSLSSYEQYF.